This T cell receptor beta chain is from a study of cytomegalovirus exposure and HLA in healthy donors. Deletions cut 0 bases from V and 6 bases from J, with 24 bases between. Germline V CDR1 and CDR2: SGHRS, YFSETQ. This CDR3 comprises 18 residues. As to this clone: Its antigen remains unidentified.

Both 60 Vbeta primers and 13 Jbeta primers went into the PCR. Libraries were prepared by immunoSEQ multiplex PCR; TCRdb keeps only in-frame clonotypes and omits some of them. The sample carries 85,000 to 100,000 clones, about 81% recorded once. Healthy bone marrow donors made up the donors. Findings and limits, study-wide: Most TCR sequences proved rare, with some public TCRs found in many donors. V segments that were indistinguishable, TRBV6-2 and TRBV6-3 among them, were omitted from analysis. The listing of fewer than 200 TCR beta chains classed them as cytomegalovirus-associated.

The origin of this receptor is a woman aged 35 to 49 in good health and CMV-seropositive. V and J are TRBV5-1 and TRBJ1-1; D perhaps matches TRBD1 (6 bases). The material sequenced was PBMCs. This chain's CDR3 is CASSLGFSTGHPGAEAFF. Here the CDR3 DNA reads TGCGCCAGCAGCTTGGGATTTAGTACGGGACACCCAGGGGCTGAAGCTTTCTTT. Drawing the rest from reference TRBV5-1 and TRBJ1-1, the complete variable domain is KAGVTQTPRYLIKTRGQQVTLSCSPISGHRSVSWYQQTPGQGLQFLFEYFSETQRNKGNFPGRFSGRQFSNSRSEMNVSTLELGDSALYLCASSLGFSTGHPGAEAFFGQGTRLTVV.